This TCR beta chain was recovered during a study of cytomegalovirus exposure and HLA in healthy donors. As for the study in general: There were fewer than 130 million unique TCR beta sequences, drawn from 180 million or so T cells, in an earlier analysis. Falling in the Caucasian-associated ancestry cluster were 80% to 85% of some 400 genotyped donors. General observations from the study: Highly shared variants forming one cluster were likely a sequencing artifact.

Germline assignment: CDR1 MDHEN and CDR2 SYDVKM. This CDR3 spans 13 amino acids. Deletions cut 3 bases from V and 7 bases from J, with 12 bases between. Turning to this clone: Its target is not known.

PCR employed 60 Vbeta and 13 Jbeta primers. Assay: immunoSEQ multiplex PCR; the TCRdb copy retains only in-frame clones and omits some. The sample holds over 150,000 clones, 75% to 85% seen once. The sample taken for sequencing was PBMCs. The chain carries TRBV28 and TRBJ1-2; no firm D call. The receptor was isolated from a man aged 30-40 years in good health and CMV-seronegative. The CDR3 nucleotides read TGTGCCAGCAGTTTCCTGATCTCTACTGGCTACACCTTC. It specifies CASSFLISTGYTF.